This TCR beta chain was recorded in a study of response to subunit inactivated influenza vaccine. The CDR3 has 16 amino acids. With 8 bases clipped from V and 0 bases from J, the junction kept 8 bases outside the gene matches. Per germline, CDR1 SGHTA and CDR2 FQGNSA. One entry per CDR3 protein results from TCRdb running MiXCR on the RT-PCR reads. The table has about half a million distinct CDR3 sequences, approximately 7.6% seen once. The sequence was obtained from a man between 45 and 75 years old who received an inactivated influenza vaccine. The chain combines TRBV7-2 with TRBJ2-1; 9 bases align to TRBD2. The input for sequencing was PBMCs from blood, taken around 25 months after vaccination. The CDR3 region is CASSQIAGASYNEQFF. In DNA form, the CDR3 reads TGTGCCAGCTCGCAGATAGCGGGGGCCTCCTACAATGAGCAGTTCTTC.